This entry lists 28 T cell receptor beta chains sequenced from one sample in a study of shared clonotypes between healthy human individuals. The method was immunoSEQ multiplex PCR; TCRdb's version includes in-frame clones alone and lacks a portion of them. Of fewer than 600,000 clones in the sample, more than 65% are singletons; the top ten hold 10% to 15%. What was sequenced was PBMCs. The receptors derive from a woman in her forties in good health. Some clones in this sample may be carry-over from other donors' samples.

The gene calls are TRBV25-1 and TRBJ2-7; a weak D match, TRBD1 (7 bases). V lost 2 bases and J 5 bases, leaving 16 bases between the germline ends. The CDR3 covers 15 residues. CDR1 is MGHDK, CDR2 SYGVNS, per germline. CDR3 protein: CASSEGGGAVNEQYF. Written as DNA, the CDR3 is TGTGCCAGCAGTGAAGGAGGGGGCGCGGTCAACGAGCAGTACTTC.

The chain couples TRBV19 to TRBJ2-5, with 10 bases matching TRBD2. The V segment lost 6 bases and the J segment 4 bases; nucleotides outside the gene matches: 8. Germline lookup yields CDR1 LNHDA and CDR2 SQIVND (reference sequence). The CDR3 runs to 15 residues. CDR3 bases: TGTGCCAGTAGCCCAATAGCGGGAGGCGGAGAGACCCAGTACTTC. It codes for CASSPIAGGGETQYF.

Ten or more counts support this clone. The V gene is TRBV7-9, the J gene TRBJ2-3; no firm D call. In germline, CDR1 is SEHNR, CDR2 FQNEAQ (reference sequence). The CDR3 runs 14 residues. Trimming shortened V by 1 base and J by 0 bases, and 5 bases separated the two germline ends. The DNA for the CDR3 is TGTGCCAGCAGCTTAGAACACAGCACAGATACGCAGTATTTT. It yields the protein CASSLEHSTDTQYF. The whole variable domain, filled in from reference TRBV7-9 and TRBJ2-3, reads DTGVSQNPRHKITKRGQNVTFRCDPISEHNRLYWYRQTLGQGPEFLTYFQNEAQLEKSRLLSDRFSAERPKGSFSTLEIQRTEQGDSAMYLCASSLEHSTDTQYFGPGTRLTVL.

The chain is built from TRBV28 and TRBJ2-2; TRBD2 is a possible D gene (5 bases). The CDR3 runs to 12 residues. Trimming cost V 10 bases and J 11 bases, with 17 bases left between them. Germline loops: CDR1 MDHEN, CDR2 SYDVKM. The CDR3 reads CATEGGPRELFF. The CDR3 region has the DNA TGTGCCACGGAAGGAGGTCCACGAGAGCTGTTTTTT.

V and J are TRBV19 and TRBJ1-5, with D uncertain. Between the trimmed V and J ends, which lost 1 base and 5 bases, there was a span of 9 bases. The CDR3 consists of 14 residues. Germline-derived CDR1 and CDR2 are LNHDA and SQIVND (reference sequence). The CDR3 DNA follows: TGTGCCAGTAGTATAGTCGCGGGCTATCAGCCCCAGCATTTT. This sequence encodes CASSIVAGYQPQHF.

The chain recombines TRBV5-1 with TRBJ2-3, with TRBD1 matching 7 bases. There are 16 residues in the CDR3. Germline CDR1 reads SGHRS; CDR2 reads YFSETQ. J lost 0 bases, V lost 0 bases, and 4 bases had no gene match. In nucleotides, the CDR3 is TGCGCCAGCAGCTTGGGTGCCAGGGGGAGCACAGATACGCAGTATTTT. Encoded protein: CASSLGARGSTDTQYF.

This CDR3 is CASSIVGQGAREQYF. As DNA, the CDR3 is TGTGCCAGTAGTATTGTGGGACAGGGGGCGCGCGAGCAGTACTTC. The V gene is TRBV19, the J gene TRBJ2-7; TRBD1 aligns across 12 bases. CDR3 length equals 15 residues. V shed 3 bases, J shed 6 bases, and the junction held 6 bases outside the gene matches. Germline CDR1 and CDR2: LNHDA and SQIVND (reference sequence). The whole variable domain, remainder taken from reference TRBV19 and TRBJ2-7, is DGGITQSPKYLFRKEGQNVTLSCEQNLNHDAMYWYRQDPGQGLRLIYYSQIVNDFQKGDIAEGYSVSREKKESFPLTVTSAQKNPTAFYLCASSIVGQGAREQYFGPGTRLTVT.

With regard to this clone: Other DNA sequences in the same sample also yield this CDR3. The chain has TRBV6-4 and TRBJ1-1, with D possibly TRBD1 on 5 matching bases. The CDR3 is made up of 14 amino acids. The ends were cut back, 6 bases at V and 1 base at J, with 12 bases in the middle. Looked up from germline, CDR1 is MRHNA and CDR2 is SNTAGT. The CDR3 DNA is TGTGCCAGCAGACCCGACAGACAGAACACTGAAGCTTTCTTT. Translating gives CASRPDRQNTEAFF.

The chain's CDR3 is CASSWGLAVQETQYF. The CDR3 DNA sequence: TGTGCCAGCAGCTGGGGACTAGCGGTACAAGAGACCCAGTACTTC. This sequence joins TRBV7-6 and TRBJ2-5, with TRBD2 matching 11 bases. This CDR3 is 15 amino acids long. V was pared by 4 bases and J by 2 bases, with 3 bases of the junction left unmatched. In germline, CDR1 is SGHVS, CDR2 FNYEAQ.

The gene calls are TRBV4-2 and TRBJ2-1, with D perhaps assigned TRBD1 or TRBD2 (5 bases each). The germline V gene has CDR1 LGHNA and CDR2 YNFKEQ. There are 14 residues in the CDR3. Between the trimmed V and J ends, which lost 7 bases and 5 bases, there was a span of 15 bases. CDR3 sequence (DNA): TGTGCCAGCACCAAAGGGGACGGTAACAATGAGCAGTTCTTC. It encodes CASTKGDGNNEQFF.

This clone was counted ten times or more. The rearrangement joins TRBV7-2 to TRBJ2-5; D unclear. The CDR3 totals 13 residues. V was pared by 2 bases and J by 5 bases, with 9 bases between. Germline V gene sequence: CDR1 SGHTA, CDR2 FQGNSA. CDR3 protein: CASSLNRLETQYF. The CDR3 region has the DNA TGTGCCAGCAGCTTAAATAGGTTGGAGACCCAGTACTTC.

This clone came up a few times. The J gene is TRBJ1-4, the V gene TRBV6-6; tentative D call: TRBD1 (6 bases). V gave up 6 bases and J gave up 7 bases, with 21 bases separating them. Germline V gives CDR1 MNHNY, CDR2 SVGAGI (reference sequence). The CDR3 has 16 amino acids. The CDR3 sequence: CASSRGTPGSGEKLFF. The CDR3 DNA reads TGTGCCAGCAGCAGAGGGACACCGGGAAGTGGTGAAAAACTGTTTTTT.

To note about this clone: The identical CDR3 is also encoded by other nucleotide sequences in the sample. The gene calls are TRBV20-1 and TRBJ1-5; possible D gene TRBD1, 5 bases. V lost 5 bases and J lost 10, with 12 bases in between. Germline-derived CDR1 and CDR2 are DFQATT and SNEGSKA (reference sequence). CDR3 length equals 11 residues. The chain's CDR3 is CSARSGQPQHF. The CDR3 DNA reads TGCAGTGCTCGTTCAGGGCAACCCCAGCATTTT.

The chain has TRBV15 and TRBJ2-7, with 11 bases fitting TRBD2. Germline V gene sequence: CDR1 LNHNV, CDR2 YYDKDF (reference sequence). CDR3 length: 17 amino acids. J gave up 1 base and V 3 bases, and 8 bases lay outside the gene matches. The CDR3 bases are TGTGCCACCAGCAGGGGACTAGCGGAGCGGAGTTCCTACGAGCAGTACTTC. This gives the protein CATSRGLAERSSYEQYF. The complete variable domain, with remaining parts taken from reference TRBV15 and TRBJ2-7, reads DAMVIQNPRYQVTQFGKPVTLSCSQTLNHNVMYWYQQKSSQAPKLLFHYYDKDFNNEADTPDNFQSRRPNTSFCFLDIRSPGLGDTAMYLCATSRGLAERSSYEQYFGPGTRLTVT.

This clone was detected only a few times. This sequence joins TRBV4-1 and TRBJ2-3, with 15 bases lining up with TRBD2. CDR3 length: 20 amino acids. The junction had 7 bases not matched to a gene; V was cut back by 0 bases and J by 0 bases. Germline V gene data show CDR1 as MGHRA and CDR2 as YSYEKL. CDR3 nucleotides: TGCGCCAGCAGCCAAGATCCCGGACTAGCGGGAGGGCGGAGCACAGATACGCAGTATTTT. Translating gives CASSQDPGLAGGRSTDTQYF.

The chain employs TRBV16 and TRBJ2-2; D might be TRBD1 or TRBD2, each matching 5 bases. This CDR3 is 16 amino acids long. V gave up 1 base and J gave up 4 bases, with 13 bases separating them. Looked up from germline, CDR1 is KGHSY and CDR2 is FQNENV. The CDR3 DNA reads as TGTGCCAGCAGCCAATTAGCTATCGGGACCACCGGGGAGCTGTTTTTT. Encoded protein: CASSQLAIGTTGELFF.

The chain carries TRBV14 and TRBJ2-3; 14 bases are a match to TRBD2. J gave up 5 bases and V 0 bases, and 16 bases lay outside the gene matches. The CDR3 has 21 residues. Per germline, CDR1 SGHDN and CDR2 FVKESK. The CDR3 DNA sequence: TGTGCCAGCAGCCAAGATCGGGGACTAGCGGGAGTCGCAAAAGAGGGAGATACGCAGTATTTT. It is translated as CASSQDRGLAGVAKEGDTQYF.

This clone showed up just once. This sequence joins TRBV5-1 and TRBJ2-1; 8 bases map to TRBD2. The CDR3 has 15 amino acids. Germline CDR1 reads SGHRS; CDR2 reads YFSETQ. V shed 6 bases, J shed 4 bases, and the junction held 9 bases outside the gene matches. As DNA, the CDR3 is TGCGCCAGCATCAAAACTAGCGGATCTTACAATGAGCAGTTCTTC. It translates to CASIKTSGSYNEQFF. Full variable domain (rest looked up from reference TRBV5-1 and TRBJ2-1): KAGVTQTPRYLIKTRGQQVTLSCSPISGHRSVSWYQQTPGQGLQFLFEYFSETQRNKGNFPGRFSGRQFSNSRSEMNVSTLELGDSALYLCASIKTSGSYNEQFFGPGTRLTVL.

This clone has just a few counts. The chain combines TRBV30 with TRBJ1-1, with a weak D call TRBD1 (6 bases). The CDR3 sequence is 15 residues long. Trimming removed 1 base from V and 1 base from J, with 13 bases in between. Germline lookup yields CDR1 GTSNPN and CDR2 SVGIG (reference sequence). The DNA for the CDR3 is TGTGCCTGGAGTGCCGGACAGTTCAGGAACACTGAAGCTTTCTTT. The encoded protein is CAWSAGQFRNTEAFF. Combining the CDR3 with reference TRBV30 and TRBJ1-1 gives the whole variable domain SQTIHQWPATLVQPVGSPLSLECTVEGTSNPNLYWYRQAAGRGLQLLFYSVGIGQISSEVPQNLSASRPQDRQFILSSKKLLLSDSGFYLCAWSAGQFRNTEAFFGQGTRLTVV.

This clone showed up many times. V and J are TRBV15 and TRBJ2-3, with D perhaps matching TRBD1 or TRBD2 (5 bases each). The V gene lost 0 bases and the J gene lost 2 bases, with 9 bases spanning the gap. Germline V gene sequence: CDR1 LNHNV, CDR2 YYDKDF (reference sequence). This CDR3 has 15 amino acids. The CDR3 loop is CATSREGEATDTQYF. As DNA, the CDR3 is TGTGCCACCAGCAGAGAGGGGGAAGCCACAGATACGCAGTATTTT. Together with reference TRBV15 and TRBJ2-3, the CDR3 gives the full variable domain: DAMVIQNPRYQVTQFGKPVTLSCSQTLNHNVMYWYQQKSSQAPKLLFHYYDKDFNNEADTPDNFQSRRPNTSFCFLDIRSPGLGDTAMYLCATSREGEATDTQYFGPGTRLTVL.

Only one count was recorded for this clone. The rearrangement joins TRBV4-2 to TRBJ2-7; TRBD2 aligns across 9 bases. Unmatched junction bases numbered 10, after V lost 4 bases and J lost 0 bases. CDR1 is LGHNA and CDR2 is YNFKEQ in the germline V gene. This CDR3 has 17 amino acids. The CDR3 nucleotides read TGTGCCAGCAGCCTATCCAGACTAGCGGCTACCTCCTACGAGCAGTACTTC. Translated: CASSLSRLAATSYEQYF.

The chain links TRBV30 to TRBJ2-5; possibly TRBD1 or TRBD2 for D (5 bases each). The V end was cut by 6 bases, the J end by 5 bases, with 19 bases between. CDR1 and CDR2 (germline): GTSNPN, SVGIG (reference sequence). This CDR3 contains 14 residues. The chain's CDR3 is CACFSSGSRETQYF. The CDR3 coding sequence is TGTGCCTGTTTCTCGTCAGGGAGCAGGGAGACCCAGTACTTC.

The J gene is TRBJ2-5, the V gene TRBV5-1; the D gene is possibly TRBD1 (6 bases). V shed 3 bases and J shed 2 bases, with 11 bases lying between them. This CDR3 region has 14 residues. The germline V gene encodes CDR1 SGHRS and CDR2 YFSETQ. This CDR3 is CASSSGQNQETQYF. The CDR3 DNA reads TGCGCCAGCAGCTCGGGACAAAATCAAGAGACCCAGTACTTC.

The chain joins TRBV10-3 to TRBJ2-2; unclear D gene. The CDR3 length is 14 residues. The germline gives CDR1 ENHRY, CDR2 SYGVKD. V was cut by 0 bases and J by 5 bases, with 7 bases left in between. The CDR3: CAISESDHTGELFF. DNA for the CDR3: TGTGCCATCAGTGAGTCGGACCATACCGGGGAGCTGTTTTTT.

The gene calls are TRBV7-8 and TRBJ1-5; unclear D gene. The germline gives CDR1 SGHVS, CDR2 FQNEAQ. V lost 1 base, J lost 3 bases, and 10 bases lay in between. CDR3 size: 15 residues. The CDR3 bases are TGTGCCAGCAGCTTAGGTCGGATAACCAATCAGCCCCAGCATTTT. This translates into CASSLGRITNQPQHF.

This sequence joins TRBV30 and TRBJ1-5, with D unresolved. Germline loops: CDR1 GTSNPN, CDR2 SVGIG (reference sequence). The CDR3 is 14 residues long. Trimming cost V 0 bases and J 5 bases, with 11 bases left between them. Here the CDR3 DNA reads TGTGCCTGGAGTGTAGATAGGGAGCATCAGCCCCAGCATTTT. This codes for CAWSVDREHQPQHF.

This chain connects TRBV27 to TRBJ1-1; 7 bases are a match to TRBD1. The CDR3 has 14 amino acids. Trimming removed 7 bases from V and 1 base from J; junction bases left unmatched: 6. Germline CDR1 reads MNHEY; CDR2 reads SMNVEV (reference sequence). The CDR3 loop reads CASIPHRGNTEAFF. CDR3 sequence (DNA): TGTGCCAGCATCCCGCACAGGGGGAACACTGAAGCTTTCTTT.

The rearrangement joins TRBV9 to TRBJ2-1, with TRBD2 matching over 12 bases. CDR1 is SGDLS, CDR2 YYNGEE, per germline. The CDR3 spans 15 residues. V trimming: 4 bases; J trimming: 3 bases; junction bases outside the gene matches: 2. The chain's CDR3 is CASSTGLAGYNEQFF. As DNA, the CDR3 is TGTGCCAGCAGCACGGGACTAGCGGGCTACAATGAGCAGTTCTTC.